The 18 T cell receptor beta chains below all came from one sample that was sequenced in a study of blood T cells in healthy people across ages. Primers used in a second PCR of roughly 7 to 11 cycles were a sample-barcoded 5' primer and a J-beta primer mix. One entry per CDR3 protein results from TCRdb running MiXCR on the 5' RACE reads. This repertoire shows some 730,000 distinct CDR3 sequences, about 20% found once; its top ten account for 22%. Sample: blood. These receptors originate from a man between 65 and 80 years old in good health.

The chain has TRBV7-2 and TRBJ2-3; tentatively, D is TRBD1 (6 bases). The germline CDR1 and CDR2 sequences are SGHTA and FQGNSA. Trimming removed 6 bases from V and 7 bases from J, with 17 bases in between. The CDR3 has 14 amino acids. CDR3 amino acids: CASSKGQKPHTQYF. CDR3 in DNA: TGTGCCAGCAGTAAAGGACAGAAGCCTCATACGCAGTATTTT. Using reference TRBV7-2 and TRBJ2-3 for the parts outside the CDR3, the full variable domain is GAGVSQSPSNKVTEKGKDVELRCDPISGHTALYWYRQSLGQGLEFLIYFQGNSAPDKSGLPSDRFSAERTGGSVSTLTIQRTQQEDSAVYLCASSKGQKPHTQYFGPGTRLTVL.

The chain uses TRBV5-1 and TRBJ2-5; D is tentatively TRBD1 or TRBD2 (5 bases each). The J call is doubtful: the DNA matches TRBJ2-7 better. CDR3 length equals 14 residues. Germline loops: CDR1 SGHRS, CDR2 YFSETQ. DNA of the CDR3: TGCGCCAGCAGACTGGGACCCGAGTCCTACGAGCAGTACTTC. Protein product: CASRLGPESYEQYF.

The chain recombines TRBV4-2 with TRBJ2-5; 12 bases are shared with TRBD2. The tail of the sequence fits TRBJ2-1 better, so the J call may be wrong. This CDR3 comprises 15 residues. Per germline, CDR1 LGHNA and CDR2 YNFKEQ. The CDR3 protein is CASSHTSGGYNEQFF. DNA for the CDR3: TGTGCCAGCAGCCATACTAGCGGGGGGTACAATGAGCAGTTCTTC.

This chain connects TRBV24-1 to TRBJ2-1; D not certain. The CDR3 extends over 13 amino acids. Trimming left V 4 bases short and J 6 bases short, with 9 bases between. Germline V gene lookup returns CDR1 KGHDR and CDR2 SFDVKD. In DNA form, the CDR3 reads TGTGCCACCAGTGAGTACAGTATCAATGAGCAGTTCTTC. Protein: CATSEYSINEQFF.

The rearrangement joins TRBV5-1 to TRBJ2-1; 7 positions agree with TRBD2. V was pared by 0 bases and J by 7 bases, with 10 bases of the junction left unmatched. Germline values: CDR1 SGHRS, CDR2 YFSETQ. CDR3 length: 16 amino acids. CDR3 in amino acids: CASSLVLAALGNEQFF. The DNA for the CDR3 is TGCGCCAGCAGCTTGGTCCTAGCGGCCCTGGGGAATGAGCAGTTCTTC.

In the case of this clonotype: Being one base from a much bigger clone, this may be a read error. The chain uses TRBV9 and TRBJ2-5; no firm D call. The germline V and J ends were trimmed by 0 bases and 5 bases, with 8 bases remaining between them. Germline-derived CDR1 and CDR2 are SGDLS and YYNGEE. The CDR3 runs 13 residues. CDR3 nucleotide sequence: TGTGCCAGCAGCGTAGCTGCATCGGAGACCCAGTACTTC. Its translation: CASSVAASETQYF.

This chain connects TRBV29-1 to TRBJ1-1; D not certain. Per germline, CDR1 SQVTM and CDR2 ANQGSEA. Trimming took off 1 base at V and 0 bases at J, with 9 bases between the two ends. This CDR3 region has 14 residues. The CDR3 loop reads CSVEGRDMNTEAFF. The CDR3 DNA reads TGCAGCGTTGAAGGGCGGGATATGAACACTGAAGCTTTCTTT.

There are a few counts of this clonotype. J is TRBJ1-1 and V is TRBV12-3 or TRBV12-4; the D is unclear. The CDR3 sequence is 14 residues long. V was clipped by 1 base and J by 3 bases, with 9 bases between them. The CDR3 region has the DNA TGTGCCAGCAGTTTAGTGGGCCGGGACACTGAAGCTTTCTTT. Translating it yields CASSLVGRDTEAFF.

This clonotype was detected only a few times. The chain uses TRBV21-1 and TRBJ2-7; TRBD2 was called by the table and not checked on the DNA. TRBV21-1 represents a pseudogene. This CDR3 has 17 residues. The CDR3 DNA is TGTGCCAGCAGCAAAATTGTTGTGAGCGGGGGAAGGTGGGAGCAGTACTTC. It is translated as CASSKIVVSGGRWEQYF.

In this sample, this clonotype turned up once. One end of the junction varies from germline; a read error may be responsible. The chain links TRBV6-5 to TRBJ1-6; TRBD1 matches 7 bases. The CDR3 length is 15 residues. Germline loops: CDR1 MNHEY, CDR2 SVGAGI. The CDR3 loop reads CASSYYRGGNSPLHF. The CDR3 region has the DNA TGTGCCAGCAGCTACTACAGGGGAGGTAATTCACCCCTCCACTTT.

On this clonotype: This could be a read error, since a much larger clone is one nucleotide away. J is TRBJ2-7 and V is TRBV7-2; D perhaps matches TRBD1 (5 bases). The ends were cut back, 5 bases at V and 6 bases at J, with 11 bases in the middle. This CDR3 is 12 amino acids long. From germline, CDR1 is SGHTA and CDR2 FQGNSA. The CDR3 nucleotides are TGTGCCAGCAGCAAAACAGGCTGCGAGCAGTACTTC. This codes for CASSKTGCEQYF.

This clonotype was seen more than once but under ten times. The genes are TRBV5-1 and TRBJ1-1, with 7 bases identical to TRBD1. CDR3 size: 15 residues. Germline V gene data show CDR1 as SGHRS and CDR2 as YFSETQ. V was pared by 1 base and J by 1 base, with 4 bases of the junction left unmatched. The CDR3 region is CASSLKTGPNTEAFF. The CDR3 nucleotides are TGCGCCAGCAGCTTGAAGACAGGGCCGAACACTGAAGCTTTCTTT.

This clonotype was seen more than once but under ten times. The chain joins TRBV15 to TRBJ2-7; D gene ambiguous. V was cut by 1 base and J by 1 base, with 5 bases left in between. The CDR3 extends over 13 amino acids. Looked up from germline, CDR1 is LNHNV and CDR2 is YYDKDF (reference sequence). The CDR3 DNA is TGTGCCACCAGCAGAGGGAAGTCCTACGAGCAGTACGTC. Protein product: CATSRGKSYEQYV.

A few counts support this clonotype. The rearrangement joins TRBV18 to TRBJ1-3, with D perhaps matching TRBD1 (6 bases). The CDR3 is made up of 15 amino acids. CDR1 and CDR2 (germline): KGHSH, LQKENI. The V end lost 3 bases, the J end lost 0 bases, and 9 bases lay between the germline ends. CDR3 loop: CASSPVTGSGNTIYF. In nucleotides, the CDR3 is TGTGCCAGCTCACCCGTGACAGGCTCTGGAAACACCATATATTTT.

This clonotype was observed a handful of times. This sequence joins TRBV20-1 and TRBJ2-4; 14 bases fit TRBD2. V was clipped by 6 bases and J by 3 bases; unmatched bases: 10. CDR1 DFQATT and CDR2 SNEGSKA come from the germline V gene (reference sequence). This CDR3 region has 17 residues. The chain's CDR3 is CSAGTSGSGRDKNIQYF. The CDR3 bases are TGCAGTGCGGGGACTAGCGGGAGCGGGAGAGACAAAAACATTCAGTACTTC.

This clonotype was counted between two and nine times. The CDR3 region is CASSLTDRGADTQYF. The CDR3 nucleotides are TGCGCCAGCAGCTTAACGGACAGGGGAGCAGATACGCAGTATTTT. This chain uses TRBV5-1 with TRBJ2-3; 9 bases line up with TRBD1. This CDR3 has 15 amino acids. CDR1 and CDR2 from the germline V gene are SGHRS and YFSETQ. V dropped 2 bases and J dropped 4; count of bases not matched to a gene: 5.

The chain employs TRBV12-3 or TRBV12-4 and TRBJ2-5, with TRBD1 as a possible D gene (6 bases). The ends were cut back, 1 base at V and 0 bases at J, with 24 bases in the middle. This CDR3 comprises 20 residues. In nucleotides, the CDR3 is TGTGCCAGCAGTTTAGTTCTGTGGCAGGGGATCCAATCGGACCAAGAGACCCAGTACTTC. It yields the protein CASSLVLWQGIQSDQETQYF.

The gene calls are TRBV29-1 and TRBJ2-6; D remains unclear. Deletions cut 6 bases from V and 0 bases from J, with 9 bases between. In germline, CDR1 is SQVTM, CDR2 ANQGSEA. CDR3 size: 14 residues. CDR3: CSVRHGSGANVLTF. In DNA, the CDR3 is TGCAGCGTCCGTCATGGCTCTGGGGCCAACGTCCTGACTTTC.